Reported below is one TCR beta chain. Its specificity is unknown. The data were obtained in a study of cytomegalovirus exposure and HLA in healthy donors. Findings and limits, study-wide: The authors judged a highly shared variant cluster likely a sequencing artifact. Analysis was carried out at a later point, and it linked a missense DCLRE1C variant to TCR beta V- and J-gene trimming.

The PCR had 60 Vbeta and 13 Jbeta primers. The assay was immunoSEQ multiplex PCR, and TCRdb's table has in-frame clones only and misses some. The data contain about 50,000 clones, 60% to 80% of them singletons. Germline lookup yields CDR1 SGHRS and CDR2 YFSETQ. The CDR3 is made up of 14 amino acids. Trimming removed 0 bases from V and 7 bases from J; junction bases left unmatched: 3. Input material: PBMCs. The chain joins TRBV5-1 to TRBJ2-3; 9 bases are a match to TRBD1. The TCR sequence derives from a middle-aged woman in good health and CMV-seropositive. The CDR3 region is CASSLEGQGYTQYF. The CDR3 bases are TGCGCCAGCAGCTTGGAAGGACAGGGGTATACGCAGTATTTT.